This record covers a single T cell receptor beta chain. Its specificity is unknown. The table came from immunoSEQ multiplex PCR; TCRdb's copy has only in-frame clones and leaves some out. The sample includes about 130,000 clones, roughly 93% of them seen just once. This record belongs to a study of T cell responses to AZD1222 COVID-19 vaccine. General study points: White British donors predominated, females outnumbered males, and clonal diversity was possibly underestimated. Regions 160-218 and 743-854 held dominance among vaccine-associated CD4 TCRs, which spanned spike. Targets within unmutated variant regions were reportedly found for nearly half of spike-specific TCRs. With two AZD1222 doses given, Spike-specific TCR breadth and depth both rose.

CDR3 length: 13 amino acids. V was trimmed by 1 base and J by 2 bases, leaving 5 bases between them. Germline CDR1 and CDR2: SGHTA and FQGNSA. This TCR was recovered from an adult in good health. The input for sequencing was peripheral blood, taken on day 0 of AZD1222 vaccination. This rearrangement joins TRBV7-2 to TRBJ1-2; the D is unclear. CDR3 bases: TGTGCCAGCAGCTTAGTCCCAAACTATGGCTACACCTTC. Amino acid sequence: CASSLVPNYGYTF.